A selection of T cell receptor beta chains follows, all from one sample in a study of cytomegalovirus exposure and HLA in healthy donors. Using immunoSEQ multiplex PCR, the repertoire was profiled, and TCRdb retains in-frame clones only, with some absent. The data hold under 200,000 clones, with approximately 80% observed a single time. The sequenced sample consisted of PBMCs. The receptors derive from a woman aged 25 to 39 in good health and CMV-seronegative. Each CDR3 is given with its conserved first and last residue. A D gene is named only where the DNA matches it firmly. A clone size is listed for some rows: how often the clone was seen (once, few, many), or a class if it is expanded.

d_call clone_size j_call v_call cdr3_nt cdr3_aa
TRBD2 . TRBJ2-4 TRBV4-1 TGCGCCAGCAGCCAAGATCCGGGACTAGCAGGAGAAGCCAAAAACATTCAGTACTTC CASSQDPGLAGEAKNIQYF
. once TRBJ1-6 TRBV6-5 TGTGCCAGCAGTTACGTTACAGGCCAGAATTCACCCCTCCACTTT CASSYVTGQNSPLHF
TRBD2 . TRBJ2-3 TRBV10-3 TGTGCCATCAGTGAGTCGTTAATAGCGGGGGGCACAGATACGCAGTATTTT CAISESLIAGGTDTQYF
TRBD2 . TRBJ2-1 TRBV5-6 TGTGCCAGCAGCTTGCCCCAATGGCGGGGGGGCTCCTACAATGAGCAGTTCTTC CASSLPQWRGGSYNEQFF
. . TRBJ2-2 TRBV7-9 TGTGCCAGCAGCTTAGGTCTGAACACCGGGGAGCTGTTTTTT CASSLGLNTGELFF
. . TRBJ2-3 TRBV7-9 TGTGCCAGCAGCTTACAGGGGAAAAGCACAGATACGCAGTATTTT CASSLQGKSTDTQYF
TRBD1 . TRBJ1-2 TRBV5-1 TGCGCCAGCAGCTTGGGGACAGGGGGTCGCCGGGTCTATGGCTACACCTTC CASSLGTGGRRVYGYTF
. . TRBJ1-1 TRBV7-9 TGTGCCAGCAGCTTAGCGCGGGGGAGAATGAACACTGAAGCTTTCTTT CASSLARGRMNTEAFF
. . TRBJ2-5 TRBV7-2 TGTGCCAGCAGCACAGGGACGGCCCAAGAGACCCAGTACTTC CASSTGTAQETQYF
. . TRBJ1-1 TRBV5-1 TGCGCCAGCAGCCCGGACAGTAAGAACACTGAAGCTTTCTTT CASSPDSKNTEAFF
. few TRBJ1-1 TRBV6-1 TGTGCCAGCAGCCCCCAGGAGAACACTGAAGCTTTCTTT CASSPQENTEAFF
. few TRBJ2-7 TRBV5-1 TGCGCCAGCAGCTTGTATGTTCAGGTACAGGCCGCCTCCTACGAGCAGTACTTC CASSLYVQVQAASYEQYF
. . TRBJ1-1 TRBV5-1 TGCGCCAGCAGCCTGGACGGAGTCGGCGGCACTGAAGCTTTCTTT CASSLDGVGGTEAFF
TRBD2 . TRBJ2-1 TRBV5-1 TGCGCCAGCAGCTTGGTAGGGACTAGCGGCAATGAGCAGTTCTTC CASSLVGTSGNEQFF
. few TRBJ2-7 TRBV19 TGTGCCAGTAGAGGGGGCCGGGGGTTAGCGGGAACTATCTACGAGCAGTACTTC CASRGGRGLAGTIYEQYF
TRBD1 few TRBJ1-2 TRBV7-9 TGTGCCAGCAGCTCACCCCAAGTAGGACAGGGGGTCTATGGCTACACCTTC CASSSPQVGQGVYGYTF
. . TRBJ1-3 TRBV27 TGTGCCAGCAGTTTATGGCTCCGGGGGACCCCCTCTGGAAACACCATATATTTT CASSLWLRGTPSGNTIYF
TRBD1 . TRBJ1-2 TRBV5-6 TGTGCCAGCAGCCGGGACAGGGGAAGCTATGGCTACACCTTC CASSRDRGSYGYTF
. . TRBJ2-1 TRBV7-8 TGTGCCAGCAGCAAACGGACCTCCGGGGTACCCAATGAGCAGTTCTTC CASSKRTSGVPNEQFF
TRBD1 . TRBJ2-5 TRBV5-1 TGCGCCAGCAGCCGGACAGGGGCAAAAGAGACCCAGTACTTC CASSRTGAKETQYF
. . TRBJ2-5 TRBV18 TGTGCCAGCTCCCCAGGGGCCGCAAATACAGAGCAGTACTTC CASSPGAANTEQYF
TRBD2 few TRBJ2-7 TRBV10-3 TGTGCCATCAGTGATCTGCGCGGGAGTTACGAGCAGTACTTC CAISDLRGSYEQYF
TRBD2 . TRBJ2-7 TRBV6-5 TGTGCCAGCAGTTACCCTGCCCGGGGGGGACTCTACGAGCAGTACTTC CASSYPARGGLYEQYF
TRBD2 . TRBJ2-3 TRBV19 TGTGCCAGTAGGGGTCGGAGGGAGGGCCCAGATACGCAGTATTTT CASRGRREGPDTQYF
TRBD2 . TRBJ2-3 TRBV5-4 TGTGCCAGCAGCTTTCTAGCGGGGGAGACCCCAGATACGCAGTATTTT CASSFLAGETPDTQYF
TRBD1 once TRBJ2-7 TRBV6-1 TGTGCCAGCAGTGCCAGGGACAGGCTCTCCTACGAGCAGTACTTC CASSARDRLSYEQYF
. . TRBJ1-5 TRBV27 TGTGCCAGCAGTCACCCTCGCGGAATTAGCAATCAGCCCCAGCATTTT CASSHPRGISNQPQHF
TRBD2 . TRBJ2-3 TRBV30 TGTGCCTGGAGTGTACTTCGGGAGGGACTAGCGGTCACAGATACGCAGTATTTT CAWSVLREGLAVTDTQYF
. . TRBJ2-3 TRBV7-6 TGTGCCAGCAGCTTAGATGGACTCGTCACCGCAGATACGCAGTATTTT CASSLDGLVTADTQYF
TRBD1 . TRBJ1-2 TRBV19 TGTGCCAGTAGTCTCTCCCCCAAGGACAGGGGAAGCATCTATGGCTACACCTTC CASSLSPKDRGSIYGYTF
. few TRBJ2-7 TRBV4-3 TGCGCCAGCAGCCAAGATGGAATAGGGGGCTACGAGCAGTACTTC CASSQDGIGGYEQYF
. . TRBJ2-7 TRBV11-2 TGTGCCAGCAGCTGGGGTAGCGGTACCTACGAGCAGTACTTC CASSWGSGTYEQYF
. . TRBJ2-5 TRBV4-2 TGTGCCAGCAGCCAAAAGACAGACCAAGAGACCCAGTACTTC CASSQKTDQETQYF
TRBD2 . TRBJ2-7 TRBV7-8 TGTGCCAGCAGCTACTATAGCGGGACCGCCAACGAGCAGTACTTC CASSYYSGTANEQYF
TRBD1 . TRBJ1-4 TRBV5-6 TGTGCCAGCAGCTCAACAGGGGGGCCGGAAAAACTGTTTTTT CASSSTGGPEKLFF
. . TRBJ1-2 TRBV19 TGTGCCAGTAAAAAATTGCAGGTTGAAGGCTACACCTTC CASKKLQVEGYTF
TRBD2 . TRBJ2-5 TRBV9 TGTGCCAGCAGCATTGGGACTAGTGCCTTCCAAAAGACCCAGTACTTC CASSIGTSAFQKTQYF
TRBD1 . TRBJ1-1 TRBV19 TGTGCCAGTGACGCCAGAGACAGGGGGATTGGGAACACTGAAGCTTTCTTT CASDARDRGIGNTEAFF
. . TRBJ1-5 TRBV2 TGTGCCAGCAGGGAAAATGCAGGGGTTCGTCAGCCCCAGCATTTT CASRENAGVRQPQHF
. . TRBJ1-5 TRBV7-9 TGTGCCAGCAGCTTTTGGGGGGGTAGCAATCAGCCCCAGCATTTT CASSFWGGSNQPQHF
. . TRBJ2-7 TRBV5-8 TGTGCCAGCAGCCGAGACACCTACGAGCAGTACTTC CASSRDTYEQYF
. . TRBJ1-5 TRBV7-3 TGTGCCAGCAGCTTAACTGGAGGGAAAGGACAGCCCCAGCATTTT CASSLTGGKGQPQHF
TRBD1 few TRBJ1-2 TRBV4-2 TGTGCCAGCAGCCAAGAGGGGTCGTCGGACAGGGAAGGCTACACCTTC CASSQEGSSDREGYTF
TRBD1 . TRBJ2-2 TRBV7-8 TGTGCCAGCAGCGTTCTAGGGGGGACAGGGTCGAACACCGGGGAGCTGTTTTTT CASSVLGGTGSNTGELFF
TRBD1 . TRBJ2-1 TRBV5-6 TGTGCCAGCAGTCGACGGACAGGGGGCGCGACCTACAATGAGCAGTTCTTC CASSRRTGGATYNEQFF
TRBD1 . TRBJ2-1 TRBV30 TGTGCCTGGAGTAACAGGGGTCGGGGTGAGCAGTTCTTC CAWSNRGRGEQFF